This T cell receptor beta chain was observed in a study of blood T cell repertoires in COVID-19. Turning to the study itself: COVID-19 samples from acute and convalescent phases originated in the United States, Italy and Spain.

Original processing methods: Estimated nucleated cell counts came from reference gene primer amplification. Clones were read by immunoSEQ multiplex PCR, and TCRdb kept only the in-frame ones, dropping some. From that table come the V and J calls and clone size; the DNA was used to work out D and trimming. The sample lists 170,000 or so clones, 80% to 85% occurring once. The CDR3 loop spans 15 amino acids. Looked up from germline, CDR1 is MNHEY and CDR2 is SVGAGI. The J segment lost 5 bases and the V segment lost 9 bases, leaving 11 bases of the junction unmatched. Sequencing was performed on peripheral blood. The genes are TRBV6-5 and TRBJ2-1; 9 nucleotides align to TRBD2. This TCR was recovered from a woman aged 55-75 years with acute or convalescent COVID-19. CDR3 nucleotides: TGTGCCAGTTGTTGGAGGACTAGCGTTGACAATGAGCAGTTCTTC. It codes for CASCWRTSVDNEQFF.